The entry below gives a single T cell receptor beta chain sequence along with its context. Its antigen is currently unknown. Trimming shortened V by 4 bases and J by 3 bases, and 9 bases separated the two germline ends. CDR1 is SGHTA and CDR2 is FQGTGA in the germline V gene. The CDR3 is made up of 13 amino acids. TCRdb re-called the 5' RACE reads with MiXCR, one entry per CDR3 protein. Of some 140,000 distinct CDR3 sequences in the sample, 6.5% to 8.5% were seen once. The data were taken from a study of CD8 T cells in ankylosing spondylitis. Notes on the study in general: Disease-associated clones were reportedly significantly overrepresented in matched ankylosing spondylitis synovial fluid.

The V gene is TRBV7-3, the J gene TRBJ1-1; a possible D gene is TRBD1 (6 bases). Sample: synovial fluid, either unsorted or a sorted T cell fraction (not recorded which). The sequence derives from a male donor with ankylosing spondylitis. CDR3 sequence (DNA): TGTGCCAGCAGCTCCGACAGGTACACTGAAGCTTTCTTT. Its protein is CASSSDRYTEAFF. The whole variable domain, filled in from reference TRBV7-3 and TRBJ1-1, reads GAGVSQTPSNKVTEKGKYVELRCDPISGHTALYWYRQSLGQGPEFLIYFQGTGAADDSGLPNDRFFAVRPEGSVSTLKIQRTERGDSAVYLCASSSDRYTEAFFGQGTRLTVV.